This TCR beta chain was retrieved from a study of T cells in Graves' hyperthyroidism and ophthalmopathy. Ten or more counts support this clonotype. The TCR beta CDR3 regions underwent amplification using RNA transcripts as the source. Primed by the HTBI set, a first-round RT-PCR was run on the TCR CDR3. Each CDR3 protein gets one entry after TCRdb re-called the multiplex PCR reads with MiXCR. The sample lists 190,000 or so distinct CDR3 sequences, 18% occurring once. The receptor was derived from a man aged 40-50 years with Graves' hyperthyroidism. The sequenced sample was blood.

This chain's CDR3 is CASSFSAAQINYNSPLHF. DNA for the CDR3: TGTGCCAGCAGTTTCTCGGCAGCACAGATTAACTATAATTCACCCCTCCACTTT. The chain is built from TRBV27 and TRBJ1-6; D unclear. There are 18 residues in the CDR3. Per germline, CDR1 MNHEY and CDR2 SMNVEV (reference sequence). V lost 3 bases and J 3 bases, leaving 18 bases between the germline ends.